This T cell receptor (beta chain) was sequenced for a study of shared clonotypes between healthy human individuals. Study information: Serving as donors were two women and three men, whose ages spanned 18 to 49.

Produced via immunoSEQ multiplex PCR; TCRdb's table is partial and in-frame only. The data contain about half a million clones, around 79% of them singletons. Overall study results and limits: Donor clonotype sharing was expected to depend on sequencing depth.

Healthy HIV-negative adults without recent acute infections or vaccinations served as donors. V gave up 2 bases and J gave up 0 bases, with 11 bases separating them. Germline-derived CDR1 and CDR2 are GTSNPN and SVGIG (reference sequence). This CDR3 is 15 amino acids long. This clone appeared a few times. Its antigen remains unknown. The TCR originated in a woman between 35 and 50 years old in good health. Some clones in this sample may be carry-over from other donors' samples. V gene TRBV30 combines with J gene TRBJ1-5; no firm D call. What was sequenced was PBMCs. For the CDR3, the DNA is TGTGCCTGGAGTAACGGACTCAATAGCAATCAGCCCCAGCATTTT. Translation gives CAWSNGLNSNQPQHF.